The rows below give T cell receptor beta chains drawn from one sample of a study of naive and memory T cell subsets. MiXCR was run by TCRdb on the UMI-ligation and nested PCR reads, yielding one entry per CDR3 protein. The sample includes some 150,000 distinct CDR3 sequences, about 15% of them seen just once. The specimen was naive CD4+ T cells from blood. The source of these receptors is a human donor in good health. The CDR3 runs from the conserved cysteine through the conserved F or W. The D gene is left open where the match is weak. Clone size is not always given. Where it is, it says once, few, many or a class for expanded clones.

size	V	D	J	CDR3	DNA
few	TRBV15	TRBD1	TRBJ2-2	CATRVSGQGRSTGELFF	TGTGCCACCAGAGTTTCGGGACAGGGGAGGAGCACCGGGGAGCTGTTTTTT
.	TRBV29-1	TRBD1	TRBJ1-1	CSVDPGQGNTEAFF	TGCAGCGTTGACCCGGGACAGGGGAACACTGAAGCTTTCTTT
.	TRBV29-1	.	TRBJ2-7	CSGQLNSYEQYF	TGCAGCGGACAGTTGAACTCCTACGAGCAGTACTTC
.	TRBV24-1	TRBD2	TRBJ2-1	CATSAPDPLAGGEYNEQFF	TGTGCCACCAGTGCCCCTGACCCACTAGCGGGAGGGGAATACAATGAGCAGTTCTTC
.	TRBV6-5	TRBD1	TRBJ2-2	CASSFTGEGTGELFF	TGTGCCAGCAGTTTTACAGGGGAAGGCACCGGGGAGCTGTTTTTT
.	TRBV29-1	TRBD1	TRBJ2-3	CSVDRAATDTQYF	TGCAGCGTAGACAGGGCCGCCACAGATACGCAGTATTTT
.	TRBV5-1	TRBD2	TRBJ2-1	CASSWGLAGNNEQFF	TGCGCCAGCAGCTGGGGACTAGCGGGAAATAATGAGCAGTTCTTC
few	TRBV7-8	TRBD1	TRBJ1-3	CASSAGQGGRGNTIYF	TGTGCCAGCAGCGCAGGACAGGGAGGACGTGGAAACACCATATATTTT
many	TRBV20-1	.	TRBJ2-7	CSGRSSYEQYF	TGCAGTGGAAGGAGCTCCTACGAGCAGTACTTC
.	TRBV6-2/TRBV6-3	.	TRBJ2-7	CASSERQGRSSYEQYF	TGTGCCAGCAGTGAGCGCCAAGGTAGAAGCTCCTACGAGCAGTACTTC
.	TRBV11-2	.	TRBJ2-3	CASSLESIMAKSTDTQYF	TGTGCCAGCAGCTTAGAATCGATTATGGCTAAAAGCACAGATACGCAGTATTTT
.	TRBV27	.	TRBJ2-7	CASITPLGVQYF	TGTGCCAGCATTACCCCTCTAGGGGTGCAGTACTTC
.	TRBV12-3/TRBV12-4	.	TRBJ2-3	CASTFTPDTQYF	TGTGCCAGCACGTTCACCCCAGATACGCAGTATTTT
.	TRBV29-1	.	TRBJ2-5	CSVGGETQYF	TGCAGCGTTGGGGGCGAGACCCAGTACTTC
few	TRBV10-3	.	TRBJ2-7	CAISDVGVGYEQYF	TGTGCCATCAGTGATGTGGGAGTTGGTTACGAGCAGTACTTC